This T cell receptor beta chain was sequenced for a study of blood T cell repertoires in COVID-19. Turning to the study itself: From the United States, Italy and Spain came samples of acute and convalescent COVID-19. In each case, the material was cDNA or gDNA derived from T cells, B-cell-depleted T cells, or PBMCs.

TCRdb's table, derived via immunoSEQ multiplex PCR, lists solely in-frame clones and lacks some. The profile covers 250,000 or so clones, with approximately 80% appearing a single time and about 1.9% taken by the ten largest. Trimming took off 4 bases at V and 6 bases at J, with 9 bases between the two ends. This CDR3 region has 12 residues. Germline V lookup: CDR1 SGHRS, CDR2 YFSETQ. The origin of this receptor is a woman of 80 years or more with acute or convalescent COVID-19. Sequencing was carried out using peripheral blood. The rearrangement links TRBV5-1 to TRBJ2-3; a weak D match, TRBD1 (5 bases). This CDR3 reads CASSTGSDTQYF. The CDR3 DNA sequence: TGCGCCAGCAGCACAGGATCGGATACGCAGTATTTT.